These 21 T cell receptor beta chains originate from one sample sequenced in a study of blood T cell repertoires in COVID-19. The assay was immunoSEQ multiplex PCR, and TCRdb's table has in-frame clones only and misses some. The sample lists fewer than 35,000 clones, approximately 86% occurring once. The material sequenced was peripheral blood. Receptors originate from a man aged 45-65 years with active or convalescent COVID-19.

This clone was recorded once. The chain couples TRBV28 to TRBJ2-1; possibly TRBD2 for D (5 bases). CDR1 and CDR2 (germline): MDHEN, SYDVKM. V lost 6 bases, J lost 5 bases, and 17 bases lay in between. The CDR3 is 15 residues long. The CDR3 coding sequence is TGTGCCAGCAGCCTTACTGGCGGGCCGAACAATGAGCAGTTCTTC. Residues: CASSLTGGPNNEQFF.

This rearrangement joins TRBV27 to TRBJ1-1; D may be TRBD1 (5 bases). The V gene lost 5 bases and the J gene lost 1 base, with 8 bases spanning the gap. The length of the CDR3 is 13 residues. Germline V gives CDR1 MNHEY, CDR2 SMNVEV (reference sequence). The CDR3 spells CASSTQGNTEAFF. The CDR3 DNA reads as TGTGCCAGCAGTACTCAGGGGAACACTGAAGCTTTCTTT.

The rearrangement links TRBV10-3 to TRBJ2-1, with TRBD2 matching 13 bases. Unmatched junction bases numbered 14, after V lost 8 bases and J lost 4 bases. This CDR3 is 18 amino acids long. Germline V lookup: CDR1 ENHRY, CDR2 SYGVKD. For the CDR3, the DNA is TGTGCCATCGCAGGACTTTGGACTAGCGGGAGCTCTTACAATGAGCAGTTCTTC. Translating it yields CAIAGLWTSGSSYNEQFF.

The chain carries TRBV28 and TRBJ2-1, with D unclear. Trimming cost V 5 bases and J 4 bases, with 9 bases left between them. This CDR3 is built from 13 residues. From germline, CDR1 is MDHEN and CDR2 SYDVKM. CDR3 DNA: TGTGCCAGCAGTCTGACTGTGTACAATGAGCAGTTCTTC. Its protein is CASSLTVYNEQFF.

The J gene is TRBJ2-2, the V gene TRBV6-2 or TRBV6-3; D remains ambiguous. V was clipped by 6 bases and J by 1 base, with 6 bases between them. The CDR3 is 13 amino acids. Germline V gene sequence: CDR1 MNHEY, CDR2 SVGEGT. CDR3 sequence (DNA): TGTGCCAGCAGCCCCATGAACACCGGGGAGCTGTTTTTT. Protein: CASSPMNTGELFF.

J is TRBJ2-2 and V is TRBV9; the D gene is possibly TRBD2 (6 bases). The CDR3 contains 16 residues. The V end lost 0 bases, the J end lost 4 bases, and 13 bases lay between the germline ends. In germline, CDR1 is SGDLS, CDR2 YYNGEE. In nucleotides, the CDR3 is TGTGCCAGCAGCGTAGTTACGGCGGGAAGCACCGGGGAGCTGTTTTTT. Its protein product is CASSVVTAGSTGELFF.

The J gene is TRBJ2-2, the V gene TRBV11-3, with TRBD2 matching 9 bases. V shed 3 bases, J shed 3 bases, and the junction held 2 bases outside the gene matches. The CDR3 is 15 residues long. Germline CDR1 reads SGHNT; CDR2 reads YENEEA. CDR3 residues: CASSLIAGDTGELFF. The CDR3 nucleotides read TGTGCCAGCAGCTTGATAGCGGGAGACACCGGGGAGCTGTTTTTT.

This clone was observed a handful of times. The chain joins TRBV27 to TRBJ1-2, with 9 nucleotides matching TRBD1. The V and J ends lost 5 bases and 8 bases, in that order; junction bases with no gene match: 18. Germline CDR1 and CDR2: MNHEY and SMNVEV (reference sequence). CDR3 length equals 17 residues. The CDR3 DNA is TGTGCCAGCAGTATCACAGGGGGCGGTTTTGCCCGAGCGGGCTACACCTTC. As protein: CASSITGGGFARAGYTF.

J is TRBJ2-2 and V is TRBV27, with TRBD1 matching 11 bases. Trimming took 7 bases from V and 7 from J; bases not matched to a gene: 11. CDR1 MNHEY and CDR2 SMNVEV come from the germline V gene (reference sequence). CDR3 length: 16 amino acids. As DNA, the CDR3 is TGTGCCAGCACCCAGTTTTGGACAGGGGGCGGCGGGGAGCTGTTTTTT. Protein: CASTQFWTGGGGELFF.

This sequence joins TRBV5-1 and TRBJ1-5; D remains ambiguous. Trimming shortened V by 1 base and J by 0 bases, and 8 bases separated the two germline ends. CDR1 and CDR2 from the germline V gene are SGHRS and YFSETQ. The length of the CDR3 is 15 residues. CDR3 in DNA: TGCGCCAGCAGCTTGTTGGCAGGTAGCAATCAGCCCCAGCATTTT. Translation: CASSLLAGSNQPQHF. Full variable domain (remainder filled in from reference TRBV5-1 and TRBJ1-5): KAGVTQTPRYLIKTRGQQVTLSCSPISGHRSVSWYQQTPGQGLQFLFEYFSETQRNKGNFPGRFSGRQFSNSRSEMNVSTLELGDSALYLCASSLLAGSNQPQHFGDGTRLSIL.

The chain uses TRBV7-6 and TRBJ2-3, with TRBD2 matching 9 bases. CDR1 and CDR2 from the germline V gene are SGHVS and FNYEAQ. This CDR3 spans 16 amino acids. J lost 0 bases, V lost 2 bases, and 3 bases had no gene match. The CDR3, as DNA: TGTGCCAGCAGCTTAATAGCGGGAGAGAGCACAGATACGCAGTATTTT. This encodes CASSLIAGESTDTQYF.

On this clone: Mismatch with germline at one junction end may stem from a read error. J is TRBJ2-3 and V is TRBV18, with D perhaps TRBD2 (6 bases). Looked up from germline, CDR1 is KGHSH and CDR2 is LQKENI. The CDR3 has 14 residues. CDR3 residues: CASSPIGSKDTQYF. CDR3 DNA sequence: TGTGCCAGCTCACCAATCGGGAGCAAAGATACGCAGTATTTT.

CDR3: CASSGARSGIDGYTF. The CDR3 nucleotides are TGTGCCAGCAGTGGGGCGAGATCAGGGATCGATGGCTACACCTTC. J is TRBJ1-2 and V is TRBV2; possible D gene TRBD1, 5 bases. Trimming removed 4 bases at V and 6 bases at J, with 18 bases between. Per germline, CDR1 SNHLY and CDR2 FYNNEI. The CDR3 runs to 15 residues. Full variable domain (rest looked up from reference TRBV2 and TRBJ1-2): EPEVTQTPSHQVTQMGQEVILRCVPISNHLYFYWYRQILGQKVEFLVSFYNNEISEKSEIFDDQFSVERPDGSNFTLKIRSTKLEDSAMYFCASSGARSGIDGYTFGSGTRLTVV.

The V call is TRBV19, the J call TRBJ2-1, with a tentative D call TRBD2 (5 bases). This CDR3 has 13 amino acids. Germline lookup yields CDR1 LNHDA and CDR2 SQIVND (reference sequence). V lost 5 bases, J lost 0 bases, and 5 bases lay in between. The CDR3 protein is CASSRGSYNEQFF. Here the CDR3 DNA reads TGTGCCAGTAGTCGGGGCTCCTACAATGAGCAGTTCTTC. The full variable domain, with the rest looked up from reference TRBV19 and TRBJ2-1, is DGGITQSPKYLFRKEGQNVTLSCEQNLNHDAMYWYRQDPGQGLRLIYYSQIVNDFQKGDIAEGYSVSREKKESFPLTVTSAQKNPTAFYLCASSRGSYNEQFFGPGTRLTVL.

The chain employs TRBV6-2 or TRBV6-3 and TRBJ1-1; D not certain. V dropped 3 bases and J dropped 4 bases, with 15 bases sitting between them. Germline CDR1 MNHEY, CDR2 SVGEGT. This CDR3 spans 15 amino acids. The CDR3 region has the DNA TGTGCCAGCAGTTATATGGGAGGGCGCGGCACTGAAGCTTTCTTT. It specifies CASSYMGGRGTEAFF.

V and J are TRBV27 and TRBJ2-7; weak D call: TRBD1 (5 bases). The CDR3 runs 15 residues. Per the germline V gene, CDR1 is MNHEY and CDR2 is SMNVEV (reference sequence). V lost 4 bases and J 3 bases, leaving 16 bases between the germline ends. DNA of the CDR3: TGTGCCAGCAGTTCAGACGACAGCCCACTCTACGAGCAGTACTTC. Translating gives CASSSDDSPLYEQYF.

The V call is TRBV29-1, the J call TRBJ2-5, with 10 positions matching TRBD1. This CDR3 has 14 residues. The V gene end was trimmed by 4 bases and the J gene end by 4 bases; junction bases not matched to a gene: 6. CDR1 and CDR2 (germline): SQVTM, ANQGSEA. CDR3 loop: CSVGDRGRGETQYF. DNA for the CDR3: TGCAGCGTTGGGGACAGGGGACGCGGAGAGACCCAGTACTTC.

The chain combines TRBV5-1 with TRBJ2-1; D gene unclear. Germline loops: CDR1 SGHRS, CDR2 YFSETQ. V lost 4 bases, J lost 1 base, and 12 bases lay in between. CDR3 length: 15 residues. CDR3 DNA sequence: TGCGCCAGCAGCATACGACTGGGTTCCTACAATGAGCAGTTCTTC. Its translation: CASSIRLGSYNEQFF.

The rearrangement links TRBV7-9 to TRBJ2-1, with D possibly TRBD1 on 6 matching bases. Trimming removed 1 base at V and 2 bases at J, with 9 bases between. CDR1 and CDR2 (germline): SEHNR, FQNEAQ (reference sequence). The CDR3 runs 15 residues. CDR3 sequence (DNA): TGTGCCAGCAGCTTAGGAGGGGGTCCCTACAATGAGCAGTTCTTC. Amino acid sequence: CASSLGGGPYNEQFF.

The V call is TRBV19, the J call TRBJ2-1; D is undetermined. Between the trimmed V and J ends, which lost 5 bases and 6 bases, there was a span of 11 bases. CDR1 and CDR2 from the germline V gene are LNHDA and SQIVND (reference sequence). The CDR3 extends over 13 amino acids. For the CDR3, the DNA is TGTGCCAGTAGTGCACGAGCCATCAATGAGCAGTTCTTC. Amino acid sequence: CASSARAINEQFF.

This clone is termed medium-sized (0.01 to 0.1%). This rearrangement joins TRBV5-4 to TRBJ2-7; 9 bases line up with TRBD1. Germline V gene lookup returns CDR1 SGHNT and CDR2 YYREEE (reference sequence). With V trimmed by 3 bases and J by 5 bases, 0 bases remained unmatched. The CDR3 spans 12 residues. In nucleotides, the CDR3 is TGTGCCAGCAGCTGGACAGGGGACGAGCAGTACTTC. Translated: CASSWTGDEQYF.